This T cell receptor (beta chain) was documented in a study of blood T cell repertoires in COVID-19. On the study more broadly: Researchers got acute and convalescent COVID-19 samples from the United States, Italy and Spain. PBMCs, B-cell-depleted T cells, or T cells provided the cDNA or gDNA that made up the material.

Original methodology: Amplification of reference gene primers provided the estimated nucleated cell counts. TCRdb's copy holds only in-frame clones and misses some; the assay was immunoSEQ multiplex PCR. Clone size and V and J calls were adopted from that table, with D and trimming inferred from the DNA. This sample has approximately 300,000 clones, with about 83% found just once. The germline V gene encodes CDR1 SGHTA and CDR2 FQGTGA. The J segment lost 5 bases and the V segment lost 5 bases, leaving 7 bases of the junction unmatched. This CDR3 has 15 amino acids. What was sequenced was peripheral blood. This TCR was sampled from a woman aged 45 to 65 with acute or convalescent COVID-19. This chain connects TRBV7-3 to TRBJ2-2, with 8 bases that match TRBD2. The CDR3 sequence: CASSPSGRDTGELFF. CDR3 bases: TGTGCCAGCAGCCCCAGCGGGAGAGATACCGGGGAGCTGTTTTTT.